Listed below are T cell receptor beta chains from one sample, sequenced in a study of blood T cell repertoires in COVID-19. Some clones are missing from TCRdb's copy, which holds only in-frame ones; the method was immunoSEQ multiplex PCR. The data contain some 190,000 clones, under 90% of them seen just once; the ten biggest clones take up roughly 7.8%. The source material was peripheral blood. These receptors all stem from a woman aged 80 or older with COVID-19, enrolled during active disease. The CDR3 runs from the conserved cysteine through the conserved F or W. The order of the fields is V gene, clone size, D gene, CDR3 length, J gene, CDR3 DNA, CDR3 protein. A D gene is named only where the DNA matches it firmly. The size entry is marked missing in some rows and otherwise reads once, few, many or a size class.

>TRBV3-1/TRBV3-2|NA|TRBD2|18|TRBJ2-3
TGTGCCAGCAGCCACTTCCGGCGACCGGGGGGGGGCACAGATACGCAGTATTTT
CASSHFRRPGGGTDTQYF
>TRBV28|NA|NA|15|TRBJ1-2
TGTGCCAGCAGGGAGCGGACTACTGGATTCTATGGCTACACCTTC
CASRERTTGFYGYTF
>TRBV5-1|NA|TRBD2|18|TRBJ2-3
TGCGCCAGCAGCAAGGGACTAGCGGGCTCCCTGATGGGAGATACGCAGTATTTT
CASSKGLAGSLMGDTQYF
>TRBV2|NA|NA|13|TRBJ1-1
TGTGCCAGCAGTGAAGGCTCCCAGGCTGAAGCTTTCTTT
CASSEGSQAEAFF
>TRBV3-1/TRBV3-2|NA|NA|16|TRBJ2-5
TGTGCCAGCAGCCCCCGAGGCTTGGACTCCTTGGGGACCCAGTACTTC
CASSPRGLDSLGTQYF
>TRBV2|once|NA|14|TRBJ1-1
TGTGCCAGCAGGCTAGAGGGAACTGGGGCTGAAGCTTTCTTT
CASRLEGTGAEAFF
>TRBV6-5|NA|NA|15|TRBJ1-2
TGTGCCAGCAGTTCCCCGGCTCGGAGCGGCTATGGCTACACCTTC
CASSSPARSGYGYTF
>TRBV7-9|NA|NA|16|TRBJ2-1
TGTGCCAGCGGAGACCTCAGGGGATACGTCCACAATGAGCAGTTCTTC
CASGDLRGYVHNEQFF
>TRBV19|NA|NA|13|TRBJ2-3
TGTGCCAGTACCCGAATGGTGGGCGATACGCAGTATTTT
CASTRMVGDTQYF
>TRBV11-2|NA|TRBD1|15|TRBJ2-3
TGTGCCAGCAGCCCCCGACAGGGAGTCACAGATACGCAGTATTTT
CASSPRQGVTDTQYF
>TRBV10-3|NA|NA|13|TRBJ2-3
TGTGCCATCAGTGAGTCGGGAGACGGGGTCCAGTATTTT
CAISESGDGVQYF
>TRBV6-5|NA|NA|13|TRBJ1-2
TGTGCCAGCAGTTACCCTGGACTCGATGGCTACACCTTC
CASSYPGLDGYTF
>TRBV5-1|once|TRBD1|15|TRBJ1-4
TGCGCCAGCAGCTTGGCCACAGGGGTAGCTGAAAAACTGTTTTTT
CASSLATGVAEKLFF
>TRBV5-4|NA|NA|13|TRBJ2-7
TGTGCCAGCAGCTTGGACGGGACCTACGAGCAGTACTTC
CASSLDGTYEQYF
>TRBV9|NA|TRBD2|15|TRBJ2-1
TGTGCCAGCAGCCAAACTAGCGGAAGAGTCGATGAGCAGTTCTTC
CASSQTSGRVDEQFF
>TRBV5-4|NA|TRBD1|12|TRBJ2-7
TGTGCCAGCAGCTACGGACAGGGATTGTGGGACTTC
CASSYGQGLWDF
>TRBV6-5|NA|TRBD1|13|TRBJ1-2
TGTGCCAGCAGCGCTGGGACAGACTATGGCTACACCTTC
CASSAGTDYGYTF
>TRBV29-1|NA|NA|13|TRBJ1-1
TGCAGCGTTGACACAGGCCGGAACACTGAAGCTTTCTTT
CSVDTGRNTEAFF
>TRBV2|NA|TRBD1|14|TRBJ1-5
TGTGCCAGCAGTGCCGACAGGGTCAATCAGCCCCAGCATTTT
CASSADRVNQPQHF
>TRBV6-6|NA|NA|14|TRBJ1-2
TGTGCCAGCAGTTACTCACAGGGAAACTATGGCTACACCTTC
CASSYSQGNYGYTF
>TRBV9|NA|TRBD1|18|TRBJ2-6
TGTGCCAGCAGCGTAACGACAGGGATTAGCTCTGGGGCCAACGTCCTGACTTTC
CASSVTTGISSGANVLTF
>TRBV6-5|NA|NA|13|TRBJ1-6
TGTGCCAGCTTTAATCCGCTAAATTCACCCCTCCACTTT
CASFNPLNSPLHF
>TRBV9|few|TRBD1|15|TRBJ2-2
TGTGCCAGCAGCGTAGGGGACAGGAACACCGGGGAGCTGTTTTTT
CASSVGDRNTGELFF
>TRBV6-5|NA|TRBD1|13|TRBJ1-5
TGTGCCAGCAGCTCCACAGGGGGCCAGCCCCAGCATTTT
CASSSTGGQPQHF
>TRBV10-3|NA|NA|14|TRBJ2-3
TGTGCCATGGCCAACCAGGATAGCACAGATACGCAGTATTTT
CAMANQDSTDTQYF
>TRBV5-4|NA|TRBD1|18|TRBJ1-2
TGTGCCAGCAGCTTAGGGACAGGGGGTAATTTGGCTAACTATGGCTACACCTTC
CASSLGTGGNLANYGYTF
>TRBV28|few|TRBD2|15|TRBJ2-3
TGTGCCAGCAGCTGGACTAGCGGGATACGAGATACGCAGTATTTT
CASSWTSGIRDTQYF
>TRBV9|NA|NA|12|TRBJ2-7
TGTGCCAGCAGCGTAGAGACTGGGGAGCAGTACTTC
CASSVETGEQYF
>TRBV20-1|once|TRBD2|14|TRBJ2-1
TGCAGTGCTATTGACGGGAGGACCATGGATGAGCAGTTCTTC
CSAIDGRTMDEQFF
>TRBV5-1|NA|NA|16|TRBJ2-5
TGCGCCAGCAGCTTGACTGGACAGCGGAGTCGAGAGACCCAGTACTTC
CASSLTGQRSRETQYF
>TRBV29-1|NA|TRBD2|14|TRBJ2-3
TGCAGCGTTGCTCGTGCTCAAGCGGGGGGTACGCAGTATTTT
CSVARAQAGGTQYF
>TRBV5-1|NA|TRBD2|16|TRBJ2-5
TGCGCCAGCAGCTCTCTGGGACTAGCGGGAGAAGAGACCCAGTACTTC
CASSSLGLAGEETQYF
>TRBV29-1|few|TRBD2|14|TRBJ2-3
TGCAGCGGCTTACTAGCGGAGATCACAGATACGCAGTATTTT
CSGLLAEITDTQYF
>TRBV6-1|NA|NA|12|TRBJ2-1
TGTGCCAGCAGTGATGAGCGGAGGGCGCAGTTCTTC
CASSDERRAQFF
>TRBV24-1|NA|NA|12|TRBJ2-3
TGTGCCACCAGCGGTAGCACAGATACGCAGTATTTT
CATSGSTDTQYF